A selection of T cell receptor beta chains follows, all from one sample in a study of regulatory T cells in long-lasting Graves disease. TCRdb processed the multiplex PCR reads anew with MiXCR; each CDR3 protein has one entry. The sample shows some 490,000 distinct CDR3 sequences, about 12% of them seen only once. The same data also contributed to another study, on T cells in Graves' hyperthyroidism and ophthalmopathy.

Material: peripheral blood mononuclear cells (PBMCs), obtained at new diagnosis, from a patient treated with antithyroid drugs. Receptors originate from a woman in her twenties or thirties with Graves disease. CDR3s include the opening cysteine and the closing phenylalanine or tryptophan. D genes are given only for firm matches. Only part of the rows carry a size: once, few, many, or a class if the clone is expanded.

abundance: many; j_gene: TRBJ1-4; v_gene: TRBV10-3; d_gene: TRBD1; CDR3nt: TGTGCCATCAGAAACAGGGGAGAAATAGCCAATGCAACTAATGAAAAACTGTTTTTT; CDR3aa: CAIRNRGEIANATNEKLFF
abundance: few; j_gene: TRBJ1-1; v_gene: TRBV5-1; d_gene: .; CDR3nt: TGCGCCAGCAGCTTGGGGGGGGTGGACAGAGAAGCTTTCTTT; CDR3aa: CASSLGGVDREAFF
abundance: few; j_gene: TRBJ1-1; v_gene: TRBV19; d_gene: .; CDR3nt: TGTGCCAGTAGTGGGGGGCGATCCACTGAAGCTTTCTTT; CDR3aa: CASSGGRSTEAFF
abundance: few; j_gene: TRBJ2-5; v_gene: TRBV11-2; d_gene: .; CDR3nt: TGTGCCAGCAGCTTGAAACAGGGTGGTCAAGAGACCCAGTACTTC; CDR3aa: CASSLKQGGQETQYF
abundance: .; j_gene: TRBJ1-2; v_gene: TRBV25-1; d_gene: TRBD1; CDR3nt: TGTGCCAGCAGTGAACATCCCGCAGGGGGTGGCGGCTACACCTTC; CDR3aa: CASSEHPAGGGGYTF
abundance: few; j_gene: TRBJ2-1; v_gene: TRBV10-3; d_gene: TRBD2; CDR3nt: TGTGCTAGCGGGAGCTTTGACAATGAGCAGTTCTTC; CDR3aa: CASGSFDNEQFF
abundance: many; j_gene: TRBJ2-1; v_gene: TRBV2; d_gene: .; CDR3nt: TGTGCCAGCAGTGGGAGTTTAATCAGCGGAGAGCAGTTCTTC; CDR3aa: CASSGSLISGEQFF
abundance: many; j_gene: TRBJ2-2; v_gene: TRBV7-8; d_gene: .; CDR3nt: TGTGCCAGCAGCGTACGACTAGGGACGAACACCGGGGAGCTGTTTTTT; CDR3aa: CASSVRLGTNTGELFF
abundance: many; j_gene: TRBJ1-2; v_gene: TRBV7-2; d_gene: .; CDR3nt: TGTGCCAGCAGCCCCTTACGTGAAGGCGGCTACACCTTC; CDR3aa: CASSPLREGGYTF
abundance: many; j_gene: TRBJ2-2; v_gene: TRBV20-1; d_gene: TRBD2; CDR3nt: TGCAGTGCCCAAACGGCACTAGCGGGGACGAACACCGGGGAGCTGTTTTTT; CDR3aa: CSAQTALAGTNTGELFF
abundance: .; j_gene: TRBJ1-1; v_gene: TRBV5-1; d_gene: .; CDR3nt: TGCGCCAGCAGCTTATTACAGAACACTGAAGCTTTCTTT; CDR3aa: CASSLLQNTEAFF
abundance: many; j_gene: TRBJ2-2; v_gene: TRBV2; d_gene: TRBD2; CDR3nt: TGTGCCAGCAGTCTAACGACAAGCGGGAGGGCCAGTGCCGGGGAGCTGTTTTTT; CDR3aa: CASSLTTSGRASAGELFF
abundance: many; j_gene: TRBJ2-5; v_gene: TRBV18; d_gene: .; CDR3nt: TGTGCCAGCTCACCAAAGAGCGGAGAGACCCAGTACTTC; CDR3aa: CASSPKSGETQYF
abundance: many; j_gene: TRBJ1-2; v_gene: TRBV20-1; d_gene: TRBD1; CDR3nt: TGCAGTGCGACAACAGGGGGTTTCAACTATGGCTACACCTTC; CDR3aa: CSATTGGFNYGYTF
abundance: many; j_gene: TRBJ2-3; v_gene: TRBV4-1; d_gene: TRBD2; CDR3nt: TGCGCCAGCAGCCAAGTCCCCACTAGCGGGAGGACTACGCAGTATTTT; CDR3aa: CASSQVPTSGRTTQYF
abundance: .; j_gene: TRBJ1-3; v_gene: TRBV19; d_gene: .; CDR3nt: TGTGCCTCTAGAATGGGAGGCAGCCGCTCTGGAAACACCATATATTTT; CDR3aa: CASRMGGSRSGNTIYF
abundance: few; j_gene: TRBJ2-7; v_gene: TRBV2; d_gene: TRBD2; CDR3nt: TGTGCCAGCAGGGAGCGGGAGTCGAATGACGAGCAGTACTTC; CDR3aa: CASRERESNDEQYF
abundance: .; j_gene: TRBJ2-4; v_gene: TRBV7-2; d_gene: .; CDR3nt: TGTGCCAGCAGCAATACCGGGACGGAGTTAAACATTCAGTACTTC; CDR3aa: CASSNTGTELNIQYF